The rows below give T cell receptor beta chains drawn from one sample of a study of blood T cells in healthy people across ages. TCRdb re-derived calls from the 5' RACE reads in MiXCR, one entry per CDR3 protein. The data show 1.8 million or so distinct CDR3 sequences, approximately 39% seen once. The sample was blood. The receptors come from a human donor in good health. The conserved cysteine and the conserved F or W are not part of the CDR3 here. Fields, in order: V gene, J gene, CDR3 protein.

v_gene: TRBV20-1
j_gene: TRBJ2-7
CDR3aa: SGIRQGYEQY

v_gene: TRBV12-3/TRBV12-4
j_gene: TRBJ2-1
CDR3aa: ASTDRAAYNEQF

v_gene: TRBV12-3/TRBV12-4
j_gene: TRBJ2-6
CDR3aa: ASSSQWENSGANVLT

v_gene: TRBV3-1
j_gene: TRBJ2-2
CDR3aa: ASREGRAYTGELF

v_gene: TRBV12-3/TRBV12-4
j_gene: TRBJ2-4
CDR3aa: ASSPTSGGEAKNIQY

v_gene: TRBV7-8
j_gene: TRBJ2-3
CDR3aa: ASSLGMADSVKENTQY

v_gene: TRBV6-5
j_gene: TRBJ1-1
CDR3aa: ASRKTGRDTEAF

v_gene: TRBV6-1
j_gene: TRBJ2-7
CDR3aa: ASSEGPLREQY

v_gene: TRBV7-2
j_gene: .
CDR3aa: ASSLPSKDEQY

v_gene: TRBV7-2
j_gene: TRBJ2-7
CDR3aa: ASSLVLLGFYEQY

v_gene: TRBV20-1
j_gene: TRBJ2-4
CDR3aa: SAPPVGRGDIQY

v_gene: TRBV7-9
j_gene: TRBJ2-5
CDR3aa: ASSPGPLGTQY

v_gene: TRBV5-1
j_gene: TRBJ1-5
CDR3aa: ASSLTGGLDQPQH

v_gene: TRBV5-1
j_gene: TRBJ2-3
CDR3aa: ASSPNPSGTDTQY

v_gene: TRBV20-1
j_gene: TRBJ2-3
CDR3aa: SAEFPSAGTDTQY

v_gene: TRBV20-1
j_gene: TRBJ1-2
CDR3aa: SARDRDRQANYGYT

v_gene: TRBV7-6
j_gene: TRBJ2-5
CDR3aa: ASSFITAEETQY

v_gene: TRBV6-5
j_gene: TRBJ2-3
CDR3aa: ASSYSRGANTQY

v_gene: TRBV5-1
j_gene: TRBJ1-1
CDR3aa: ASSSPLGLENTEAF

v_gene: TRBV7-2
j_gene: TRBJ1-2
CDR3aa: ASSLEVRGSNYGYT

v_gene: TRBV4-3
j_gene: TRBJ2-2
CDR3aa: ASTGLLNTGELF

v_gene: TRBV20-1
j_gene: TRBJ2-1
CDR3aa: SASARASYNEQF

v_gene: TRBV11-3
j_gene: TRBJ2-1
CDR3aa: ASSLSGWGEQF

v_gene: TRBV7-6
j_gene: TRBJ2-1
CDR3aa: ASSWITSGGDAYNEQF

v_gene: TRBV12-3/TRBV12-4
j_gene: TRBJ2-4
CDR3aa: ASSPFGNIQY

v_gene: TRBV12-3/TRBV12-4
j_gene: TRBJ1-2
CDR3aa: ASSPDRFLGYT

v_gene: TRBV6-1
j_gene: TRBJ2-7
CDR3aa: ASRDRGFKAWTYEQY

v_gene: TRBV28
j_gene: TRBJ2-1
CDR3aa: ASSFHSGGINEQF

v_gene: TRBV29-1
j_gene: TRBJ2-5
CDR3aa: SVLAGEVETQD

v_gene: TRBV9
j_gene: TRBJ2-5
CDR3aa: ASSVEAGWRKETQY

v_gene: TRBV4-3
j_gene: TRBJ2-1
CDR3aa: ASSQVSTVWDEQF

v_gene: TRBV7-2
j_gene: TRBJ1-1
CDR3aa: ASSLVAEAF

v_gene: TRBV29-1
j_gene: TRBJ2-7
CDR3aa: SAVTQGKNYEQY

v_gene: TRBV5-1
j_gene: .
CDR3aa: ASSLDYAGDEQY

v_gene: TRBV15
j_gene: TRBJ2-7
CDR3aa: ATSERGWGRSAYEQY

v_gene: TRBV10-3
j_gene: TRBJ2-7
CDR3aa: AISESRIYEQY

v_gene: TRBV9
j_gene: TRBJ1-2
CDR3aa: ASSVGKDYGYT

v_gene: TRBV29-1
j_gene: TRBJ2-1
CDR3aa: SSEDRGSYNEQF

v_gene: TRBV5-1
j_gene: TRBJ1-6
CDR3aa: ASSERQGRNSPLH

v_gene: TRBV27
j_gene: TRBJ2-7
CDR3aa: ASSRTGGANTYEQY

v_gene: TRBV20-1
j_gene: TRBJ2-1
CDR3aa: SARDLGSGYDNEQF

v_gene: TRBV20-1
j_gene: TRBJ1-6
CDR3aa: SAMGQGANNSPLH

v_gene: TRBV10-3
j_gene: TRBJ1-1
CDR3aa: AISESTWGQAHTEAF

v_gene: TRBV29-1
j_gene: TRBJ1-2
CDR3aa: SVVEGAVRDYGYT

v_gene: TRBV4-1
j_gene: TRBJ2-7
CDR3aa: ASSQEGGISYEQY

v_gene: TRBV7-6
j_gene: TRBJ2-7
CDR3aa: ASSLEGGASSYEQY

v_gene: TRBV20-1
j_gene: TRBJ2-1
CDR3aa: SAKATIQGSYNEQF

v_gene: TRBV2
j_gene: TRBJ1-2
CDR3aa: ASRLGQGIEGYT